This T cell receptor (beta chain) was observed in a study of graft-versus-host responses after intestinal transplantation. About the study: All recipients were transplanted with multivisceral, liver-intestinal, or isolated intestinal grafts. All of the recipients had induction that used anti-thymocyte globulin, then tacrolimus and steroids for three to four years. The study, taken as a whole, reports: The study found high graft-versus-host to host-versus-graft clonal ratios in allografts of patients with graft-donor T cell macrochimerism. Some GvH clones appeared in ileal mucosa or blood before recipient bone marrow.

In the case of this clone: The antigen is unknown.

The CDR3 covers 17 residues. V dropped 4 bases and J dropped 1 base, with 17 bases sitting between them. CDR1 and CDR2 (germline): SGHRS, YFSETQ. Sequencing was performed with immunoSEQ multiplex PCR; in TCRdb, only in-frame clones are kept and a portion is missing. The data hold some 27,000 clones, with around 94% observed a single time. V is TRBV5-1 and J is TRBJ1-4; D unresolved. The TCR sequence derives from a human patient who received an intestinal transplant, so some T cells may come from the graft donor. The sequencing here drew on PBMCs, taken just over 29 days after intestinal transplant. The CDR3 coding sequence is TGCGCCAGCAGCGATGAAGGTGGGAGTAGAACTAATGAAAAACTGTTTTTT. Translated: CASSDEGGSRTNEKLFF. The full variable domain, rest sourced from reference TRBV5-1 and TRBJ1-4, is KAGVTQTPRYLIKTRGQQVTLSCSPISGHRSVSWYQQTPGQGLQFLFEYFSETQRNKGNFPGRFSGRQFSNSRSEMNVSTLELGDSALYLCASSDEGGSRTNEKLFFGSGTQLSVL.